This is a list of T cell receptor beta chains from one sample in a study of T cells in Graves' hyperthyroidism and ophthalmopathy. From the multiplex PCR reads, TCRdb called clonotypes with MiXCR, one entry per CDR3 protein. This table has around 400,000 distinct CDR3 sequences, about a sixth appearing once. Sequences were obtained from blood. The source is a woman between 18 and 30 years old with Graves' hyperthyroidism that later progressed to Graves' ophthalmopathy. Each CDR3 is given with its conserved first and last residue. D genes are given only for firm matches. Clone size is not always given. Where it is, it says once, few, many or a class for expanded clones.

-	few	TRBV4-3	TRBJ2-7	CASSQERGGITYEQYF	TGCGCCAGCAGCCAAGAGAGGGGGGGTATAACCTACGAGCAGTACTTC
-	many	TRBV28	TRBJ2-2	CASSVAPTGELFF	TGTGCCAGCAGCGTAGCCCCAACCGGGGAGCTGTTTTTT
-	few	TRBV28	TRBJ2-3	CASMFSGGTDTQYF	TGTGCCAGCATGTTTAGCGGAGGGACAGATACGCAGTATTTT
-	many	TRBV6-1	TRBJ1-1	CASSQGLNTEAFF	TGTGCCAGCAGTCAGGGATTGAACACTGAAGCTTTCTTT
-	many	TRBV2	TRBJ2-2	CASRPPGSRSTGELFF	TGTGCCAGCCGACCGCCGGGATCTCGGTCCACCGGGGAGCTGTTTTTT
-	many	TRBV2	TRBJ2-5	CASSELRRETQYF	TGTGCCAGCAGTGAATTGCGGAGAGAGACCCAGTACTTC
TRBD2	-	TRBV6-2/TRBV6-3	TRBJ2-1	CASSGRLASNEQFF	TGTGCCAGCAGTGGAAGACTAGCGTCGAATGAGCAGTTCTTC
TRBD1	few	TRBV19	TRBJ2-2	CASSFRDRGTGELFF	TGTGCCAGTAGTTTCCGGGACAGGGGTACCGGGGAGCTGTTTTTT
TRBD2	-	TRBV7-9	TRBJ2-1	CASSQRRTSGRASEQFF	TGCGCCAGCAGCCAACGAAGGACTAGCGGGAGGGCTAGTGAGCAGTTCTTC
TRBD1	-	TRBV5-6	TRBJ2-7	CASSPGAGGAKAKQYF	TGTGCCAGCAGCCCTGGGGCAGGGGGCGCAAAGGCGAAGCAGTACTTC
-	many	TRBV27	TRBJ1-5	CASSPLRDGNQPQHF	TGTGCCAGCAGCCCGCTGAGGGACGGCAATCAGCCCCAGCATTTT
TRBD1	many	TRBV28	TRBJ2-2	CASSLGQGHAELFF	TGTGCCAGCAGTTTAGGACAGGGCCATGCGGAGCTGTTTTTT
TRBD2	-	TRBV19	TRBJ2-3	CASSRASAGGGTDTQYF	TGTGCCAGTAGTCGGGCTTCTGCGGGAGGAGGGACAGATACGCAGTATTTT
TRBD2	many	TRBV12-3/TRBV12-4	TRBJ2-1	CASSRGGDEQFF	TGTGCCAGCAGCCGTGGGGGGGATGAGCAGTTCTTC
-	few	TRBV27	TRBJ1-4	CASRPLRVKKLFF	TGTGCCAGCCGTCCCTTGCGGGTGAAAAAACTGTTTTTT
-	many	TRBV9	TRBJ1-5	CASSVGADYQPQHF	TGTGCCAGCAGCGTAGGTGCAGATTATCAGCCCCAGCATTTT
TRBD1	-	TRBV25-1	TRBJ2-3	CASSAPPGQGASTDTQYF	TGTGCCAGCAGTGCTCCCCCGGGACAGGGGGCGTCAACAGATACGCAGTATTTT
-	many	TRBV11-2	TRBJ1-1	CASSFGTIMNTEAFF	TGTGCCAGCAGCTTCGGGACAATTATGAACACTGAAGCTTTCTTT
-	-	TRBV4-1	TRBJ2-5	CASSQDGGSKETQYF	TGTGCCAGCAGCCAAGACGGCGGCTCGAAAGAGACCCAGTACTTC
TRBD1	few	TRBV6-2/TRBV6-3	TRBJ2-5	CASSKNRDRSKTQYF	TGTGCCAGCAGCAAGAACCGGGACAGGTCAAAGACCCAGTACTTC